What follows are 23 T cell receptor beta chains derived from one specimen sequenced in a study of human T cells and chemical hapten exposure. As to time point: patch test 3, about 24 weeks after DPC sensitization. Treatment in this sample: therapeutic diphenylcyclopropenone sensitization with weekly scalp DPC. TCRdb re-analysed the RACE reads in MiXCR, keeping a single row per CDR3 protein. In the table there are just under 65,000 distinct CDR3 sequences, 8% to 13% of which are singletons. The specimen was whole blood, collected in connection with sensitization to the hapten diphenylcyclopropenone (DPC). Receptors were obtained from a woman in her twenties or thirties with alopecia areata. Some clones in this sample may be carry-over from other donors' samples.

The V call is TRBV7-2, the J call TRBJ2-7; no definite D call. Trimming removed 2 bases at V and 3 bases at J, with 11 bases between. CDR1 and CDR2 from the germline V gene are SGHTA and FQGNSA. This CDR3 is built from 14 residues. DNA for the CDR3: TGTGCCAGCAGCTTACCGGCAGTCTACTACGAGCAGTACTTC. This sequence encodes CASSLPAVYYEQYF.

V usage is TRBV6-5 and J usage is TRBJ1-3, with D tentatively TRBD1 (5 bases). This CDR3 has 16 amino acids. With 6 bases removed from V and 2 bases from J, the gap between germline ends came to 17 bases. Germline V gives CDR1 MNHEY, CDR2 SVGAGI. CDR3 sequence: CASSRGDQATGNTIYF. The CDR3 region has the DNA TGTGCCAGCAGCCGCGGGGACCAAGCGACTGGAAACACCATATATTTT.

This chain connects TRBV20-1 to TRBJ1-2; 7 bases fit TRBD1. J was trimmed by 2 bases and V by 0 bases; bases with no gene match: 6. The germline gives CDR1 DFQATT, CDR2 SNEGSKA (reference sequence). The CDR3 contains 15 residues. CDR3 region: CSARDPTGTNYGYTF. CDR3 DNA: TGCAGTGCTAGAGATCCGACAGGGACGAACTATGGCTACACCTTC.

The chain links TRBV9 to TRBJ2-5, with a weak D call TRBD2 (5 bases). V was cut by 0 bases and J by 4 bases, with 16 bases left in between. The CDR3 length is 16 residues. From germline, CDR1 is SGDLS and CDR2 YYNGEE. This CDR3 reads CASSVGVSDIGETQYF. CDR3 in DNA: TGTGCCAGCAGCGTAGGGGTTAGCGATATCGGAGAGACCCAGTACTTC.

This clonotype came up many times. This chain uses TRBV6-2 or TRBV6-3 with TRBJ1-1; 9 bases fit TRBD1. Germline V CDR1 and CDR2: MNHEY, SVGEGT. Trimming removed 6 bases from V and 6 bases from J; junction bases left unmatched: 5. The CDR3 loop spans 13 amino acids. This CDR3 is CASREQGAPEAFF. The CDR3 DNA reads TGTGCCAGCAGGGAACAGGGGGCCCCTGAAGCTTTCTTT.

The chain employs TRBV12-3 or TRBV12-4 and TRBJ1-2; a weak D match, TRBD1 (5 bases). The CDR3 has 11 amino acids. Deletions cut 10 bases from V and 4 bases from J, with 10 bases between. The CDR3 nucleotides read TGTGCCATCCGGGACTTCTATGGCTACACCTTC. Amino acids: CAIRDFYGYTF.

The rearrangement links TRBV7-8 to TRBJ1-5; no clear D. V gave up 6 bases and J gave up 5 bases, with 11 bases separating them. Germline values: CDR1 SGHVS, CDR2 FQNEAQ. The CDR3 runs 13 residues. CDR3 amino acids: CASSPGGDQPQHF. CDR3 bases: TGTGCCAGCAGTCCCGGAGGAGATCAGCCCCAGCATTTT.

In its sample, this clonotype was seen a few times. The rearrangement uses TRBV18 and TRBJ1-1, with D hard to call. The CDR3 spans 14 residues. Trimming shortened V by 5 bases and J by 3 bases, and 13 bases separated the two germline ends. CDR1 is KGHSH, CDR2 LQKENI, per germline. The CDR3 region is CASSEIPRDTEAFF. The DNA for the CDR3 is TGTGCCAGCTCAGAAATCCCGAGGGACACTGAAGCTTTCTTT.

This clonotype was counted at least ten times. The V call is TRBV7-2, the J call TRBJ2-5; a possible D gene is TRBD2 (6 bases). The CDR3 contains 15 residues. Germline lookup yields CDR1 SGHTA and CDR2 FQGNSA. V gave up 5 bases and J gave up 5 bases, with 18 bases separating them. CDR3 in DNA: TGTGCCAGCAGCCCACGGCGGGACTCTTGGGAGACCCAGTACTTC. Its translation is CASSPRRDSWETQYF.

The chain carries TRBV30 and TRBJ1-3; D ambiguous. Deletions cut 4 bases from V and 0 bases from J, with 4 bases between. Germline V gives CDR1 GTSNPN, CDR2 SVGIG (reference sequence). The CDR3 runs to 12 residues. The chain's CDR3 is CAWTFSGNTIYF. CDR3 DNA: TGTGCCTGGACGTTCTCTGGAAACACCATATATTTT.

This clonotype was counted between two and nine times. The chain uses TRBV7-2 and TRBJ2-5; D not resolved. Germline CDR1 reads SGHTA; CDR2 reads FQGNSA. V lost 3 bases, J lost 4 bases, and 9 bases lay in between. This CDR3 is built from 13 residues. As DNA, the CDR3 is TGTGCCAGCAGCTTCAACCATCGAGAGACCCAGTACTTC. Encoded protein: CASSFNHRETQYF. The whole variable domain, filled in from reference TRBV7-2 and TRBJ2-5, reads GAGVSQSPSNKVTEKGKDVELRCDPISGHTALYWYRQSLGQGLEFLIYFQGNSAPDKSGLPSDRFSAERTGGSVSTLTIQRTQQEDSAVYLCASSFNHRETQYFGPGTRLLVL.

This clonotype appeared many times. CDR3 sequence reads: CSARGRDEKLFF. The CDR3 region has the DNA TGCAGTGCTCGGGGGAGGGACGAAAAACTGTTTTTT. The J gene is TRBJ1-4, the V gene TRBV20-1, with D possibly TRBD1 on 5 matching bases. The length of the CDR3 is 12 residues. Trimming took off 5 bases at V and 8 bases at J, with 12 bases between the two ends. Germline-derived CDR1 and CDR2 are DFQATT and SNEGSKA (reference sequence).

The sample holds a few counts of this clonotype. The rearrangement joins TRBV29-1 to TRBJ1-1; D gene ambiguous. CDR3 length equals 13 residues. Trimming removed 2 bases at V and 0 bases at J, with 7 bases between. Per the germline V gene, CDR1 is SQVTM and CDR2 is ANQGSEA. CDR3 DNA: TGCAGCGTTGAAATGGGCTTGAACACTGAAGCTTTCTTT. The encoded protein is CSVEMGLNTEAFF.

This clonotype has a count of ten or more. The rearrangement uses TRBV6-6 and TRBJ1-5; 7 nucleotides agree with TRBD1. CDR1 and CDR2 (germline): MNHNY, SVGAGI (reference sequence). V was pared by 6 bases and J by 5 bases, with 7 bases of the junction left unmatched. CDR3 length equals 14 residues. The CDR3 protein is CASRPGQQYQPQHF. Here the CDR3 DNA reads TGTGCCAGCAGGCCGGGACAGCAATATCAGCCCCAGCATTTT.

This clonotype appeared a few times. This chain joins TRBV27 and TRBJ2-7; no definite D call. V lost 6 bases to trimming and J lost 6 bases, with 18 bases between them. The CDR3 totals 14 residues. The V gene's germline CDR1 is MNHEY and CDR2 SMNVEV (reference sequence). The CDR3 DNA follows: TGTGCCAGCAGCTCATTCTCCGCTGGTCCCGAGCAGTACTTC. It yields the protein CASSSFSAGPEQYF.

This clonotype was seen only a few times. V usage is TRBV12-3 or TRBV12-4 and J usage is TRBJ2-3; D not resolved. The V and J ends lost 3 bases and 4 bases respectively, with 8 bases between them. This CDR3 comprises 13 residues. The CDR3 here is CASSFRRSDTQYF. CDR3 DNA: TGTGCCAGCAGTTTCAGGAGATCAGATACGCAGTATTTT.

In nucleotides, the CDR3 is TGCGCCAGTAGAACAGGGGTCGAGTGGACTGAAGCTTTCTTT. Translated: CASRTGVEWTEAFF. The chain recombines TRBV5-1 with TRBJ1-1; 7 nucleotides line up with TRBD1. The CDR3 totals 14 residues. CDR1 is SGHRS, CDR2 YFSETQ, per germline. V gave up 8 bases and J gave up 5 bases; unmatched junction bases: 12.

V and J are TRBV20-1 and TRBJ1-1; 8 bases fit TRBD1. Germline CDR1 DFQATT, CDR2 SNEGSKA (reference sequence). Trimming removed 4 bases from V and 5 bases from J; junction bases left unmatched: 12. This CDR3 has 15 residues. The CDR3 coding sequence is TGCAGTGCTAACCAAAACGCAGGGGGCCGGACTGAAGCTTTCTTT. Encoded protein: CSANQNAGGRTEAFF.

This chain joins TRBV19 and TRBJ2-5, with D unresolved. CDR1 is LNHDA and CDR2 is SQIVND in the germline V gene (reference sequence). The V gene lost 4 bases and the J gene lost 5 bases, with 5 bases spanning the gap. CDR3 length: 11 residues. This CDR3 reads CASSRWETQYF. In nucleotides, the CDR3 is TGTGCCAGTAGTAGGTGGGAGACCCAGTACTTC. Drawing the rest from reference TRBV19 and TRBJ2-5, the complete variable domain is DGGITQSPKYLFRKEGQNVTLSCEQNLNHDAMYWYRQDPGQGLRLIYYSQIVNDFQKGDIAEGYSVSREKKESFPLTVTSAQKNPTAFYLCASSRWETQYFGPGTRLLVL.

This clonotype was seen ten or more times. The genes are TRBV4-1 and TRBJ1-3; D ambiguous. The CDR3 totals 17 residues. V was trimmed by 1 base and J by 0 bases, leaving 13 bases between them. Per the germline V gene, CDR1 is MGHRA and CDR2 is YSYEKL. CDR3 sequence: CASSQVPSASSGNTIYF. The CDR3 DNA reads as TGCGCCAGCAGCCAAGTTCCCTCGGCCAGCTCTGGAAACACCATATATTTT.

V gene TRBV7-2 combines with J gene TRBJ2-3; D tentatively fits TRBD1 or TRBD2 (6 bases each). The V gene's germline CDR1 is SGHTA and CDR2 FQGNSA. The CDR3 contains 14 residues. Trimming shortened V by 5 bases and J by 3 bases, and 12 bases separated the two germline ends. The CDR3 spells CASSPDSGTDTQYF. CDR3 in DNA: TGTGCCAGCAGCCCGGACAGCGGGACAGATACGCAGTATTTT.

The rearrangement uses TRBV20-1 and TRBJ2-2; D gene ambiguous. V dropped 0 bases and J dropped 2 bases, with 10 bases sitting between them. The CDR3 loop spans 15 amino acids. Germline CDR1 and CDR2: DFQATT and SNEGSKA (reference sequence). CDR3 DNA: TGCAGTGCTAGAGATCCGCGCTCTAACACCGGGGAGCTGTTTTTT. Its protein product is CSARDPRSNTGELFF.

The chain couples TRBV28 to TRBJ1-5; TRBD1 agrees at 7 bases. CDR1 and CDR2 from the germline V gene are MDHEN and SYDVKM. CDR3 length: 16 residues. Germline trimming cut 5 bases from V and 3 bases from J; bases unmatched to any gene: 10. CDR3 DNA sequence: TGTGCCAGCAGTCACCGGGACAGAGGGAACAATCAGCCCCAGCATTTT. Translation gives CASSHRDRGNNQPQHF.